A selection of T cell receptor beta chains follows, all from one sample in a study of technical replicates of blood from several donors. The protocol was immunoSEQ multiplex PCR, while the TCRdb copy is restricted to in-frame clones and leaves out a portion. This sample carries 45,000 to 55,000 clones, 95% to 96% of them seen once, and the ten largest clones take about 0.39%. The specimen sequenced was T cells isolated from PBMCs. Receptors were obtained from a human donor in good health. Both conserved end residues are part of each CDR3. The order of the fields is clone size, V gene, D gene, J gene, CDR3 protein, CDR3 DNA. A D gene is named only where the DNA matches it firmly. Size tells how often a clone was seen (once, few, many) or the class of an expanded clone, and some rows leave it out.

NA	TRBV6-5	TRBD1	TRBJ1-4	CASRSGTGEKLFF	TGTGCCAGCAGGTCCGGGACAGGGGAAAAACTGTTTTTT
NA	TRBV19	NA	TRBJ1-5	CASRRGQDQPQHF	TGTGCCAGTCGAAGAGGGCAGGATCAGCCCCAGCATTTT
NA	TRBV27	NA	TRBJ1-2	CASSIQGGYYGYTF	TGTGCCAGCAGTATACAGGGCGGATACTATGGCTACACCTTC
NA	TRBV7-9	NA	TRBJ2-7	CASSYPRVPYEQYF	TGTGCCAGCAGCTATCCTAGAGTCCCCTACGAGCAGTACTTC
NA	TRBV4-3	NA	TRBJ1-1	CASSHVEGNTEAFF	TGCGCCAGCAGCCATGTTGAGGGGAACACTGAAGCTTTCTTT
once	TRBV7-9	TRBD1	TRBJ2-7	CASSLSWTGISYEQYF	TGTGCCAGCAGCTTGTCTTGGACAGGGATATCCTACGAGCAGTACTTC
NA	TRBV2	NA	TRBJ1-2	CASRDRFNYGYTF	TGTGCCAGCAGAGACAGGTTTAACTATGGCTACACCTTC
NA	TRBV10-1	NA	TRBJ2-1	CATPKASSSNEQFF	TGCGCCACCCCAAAAGCCTCTAGCAGCAATGAGCAGTTCTTC
NA	TRBV15	TRBD1	TRBJ1-2	CATSREWDRTYGYTF	TGTGCCACCAGCAGAGAATGGGACAGAACATATGGCTACACCTTC
NA	TRBV27	NA	TRBJ2-7	CASSLSLAFYEQYF	TGTGCCAGCAGCCTAAGTTTAGCTTTCTACGAGCAGTACTTC
NA	TRBV4-1	NA	TRBJ2-7	CASSQVGHLYEQYF	TGCGCCAGCAGCCAAGTGGGACACCTCTACGAGCAGTACTTC
NA	TRBV19	TRBD2	TRBJ2-7	CASSILGGSPIRTAEQYF	TGTGCCAGTAGTATCCTTGGCGGGAGTCCAATTCGGACCGCCGAGCAGTACTTC
NA	TRBV2	TRBD2	TRBJ2-1	CASEERGEQFF	TGTGCCAGTGAGGAGCGGGGTGAGCAGTTCTTC
NA	TRBV27	NA	TRBJ2-3	CASSLSITPQSEDTQYF	TGTGCCAGCAGTTTATCTATAACGCCTCAGTCCGAAGATACGCAGTATTTT
once	TRBV19	TRBD1	TRBJ2-5	CASSKAGTVTETQYF	TGTGCCAGTAGTAAAGCTGGGACAGTGACAGAGACCCAGTACTTC
NA	TRBV5-6	TRBD2	TRBJ2-7	CASSRGLADIPSYEQYF	TGTGCCAGCAGCCGGGGACTAGCGGACATACCCTCCTACGAGCAGTACTTC
NA	TRBV13	TRBD1	TRBJ2-1	CASRSTGTAYNEQFF	TGTGCCAGCAGATCTACCGGGACAGCCTACAATGAGCAGTTCTTC
NA	TRBV27	NA	TRBJ1-3	CASSLSSGSSGNTIYF	TGTGCCAGCAGTTTATCGAGCGGAAGCTCTGGAAACACCATATATTTT
NA	TRBV7-9	NA	TRBJ1-5	CASSGGGYQPQHF	TGTGCCAGCAGCGGGGGCGGGTATCAGCCCCAGCATTTT
NA	TRBV15	TRBD2	TRBJ2-1	CATSAWGLAGVFEQFF	TGTGCCACCAGCGCCTGGGGACTAGCGGGAGTCTTCGAGCAGTTCTTC